The present T cell receptor beta chain was sequenced within a study of spatial heterogeneity in lung cancer. Across the study: A unique TCR and UMI combination showed up more than ten times in raw reads, on average.

TCRdb passed the 5' RACE reads through MiXCR, listing each CDR3 protein once. The sample holds 50,000 to 65,000 distinct CDR3 sequences, roughly 7.9% seen once. Indicated time point: sample taken at primary tumor resection. TCRs were sequenced from unsorted whole RNA of tumor, nontumor lung or PBMC. V shed 0 bases and J shed 3 bases, with 15 bases lying between them. The CDR3 is 16 residues long. Germline V gene sequence: CDR1 SEHNR, CDR2 FQNEAQ (reference sequence). The sequence derives from a female donor with early-stage non-small cell lung cancer. The sequencing used PBMCs, collected at surgery. The chain has TRBV7-9 and TRBJ2-7; D not resolved. The CDR3: CASSLAYAYLDYEQYV. DNA for the CDR3: TGTGCCAGCAGCTTAGCGTATGCCTACCTAGACTACGAGCAGTACGTC.